This T cell receptor beta chain stems from a study of blood T cell repertoires in COVID-19 (dated by TCRdb to 2018 to 2021). Background for the entire study: Samples covering the acute and convalescent phases of COVID-19 were provided by collaborators in the United States, Italy and Spain. Samples were obtained from the ongoing ImmuneRACE study (first 160 participants) and from about 1,300 subjects provided by 6 global collaborators. The sample metadata nearly always contained a de-identified subject ID, COVID-19 status, age in years and sex. A freely available public database, intended as a resource for researchers studying the immune response to SARS-CoV-2, is where the repertoires were released. Where available, HLA class I and class II types were obtained from metadata supplied by the sample provider rather than from assay-based typing. Subjects who had been exposed to COVID-19, were actively infected with it, or had recovered from it provided the deeply sampled blood TCRbeta repertoires that made up the dataset. The material from the prospective study consisted of cDNA or gDNA derived from T cells, B-cell-depleted T cells, or PBMCs. The study at large found these results: Clinical and demographic metadata were provided uncurated, with the amount varying by source and participant.

In Seattle, one collaborating source enrolled patients while the infection was active and tracked those patients longitudinally over the course of disease. Collaborating institutions collected whole blood in K2EDTA tubes following their own protocols. For TCRbeta analysis, collaborator samples were shipped as frozen whole blood, as isolated PBMCs, or as DNA extracted from either sample type. CDR1 and CDR2, per the germline V gene, are MDHEN and SYDVKM. Inclusive of the bounding cysteine and phenylalanine, the CDR3 is 17 residues long. The kept DNA is CDR3 alone, 51 bases in frame from the first base. V is pruned by 8 bases and J by 1 base, leaving 10 bases of the junction without a gene match. This clone was recorded only once. No cognate antigen has been identified for it. Base quality data are lacking; no much larger clone is found one base away. TCRbeta CDR3 regions were amplified from genomic DNA using the immunoSEQ Assay, a bias-controlled multiplex PCR. Under the source paper's analysis protocol: Nucleated cell counts per sample were estimated from amplification of reference gene primers within the assay. Sequence reads were collapsed and filtered to measure the absolute abundance of every unique TCRbeta CDR3 rearrangement. For each sample, productive Simpson clonality was calculated as the square root of Simpson's diversity index across productive rearrangements. TCRdb limited this immuneACCESS table to in-frame rearrangements with V and J called. A share of clones is missing; checked studies link under half to unresolved V genes, and the rest is unexplained. That table furnishes V, J and clone size, whereas the DNA furnished D and trimming. This sample lists 100,000 to 150,000 clones; 75% to 90% were detected once. The ten top clones hold 2.5% to 3.5% of the sample.

The sequenced sample consisted of peripheral blood. This chain is built from TRBV28 and TRBJ1-5; 11 junctional bases match TRBD1. This clonotype originated in a woman of 80 years or more with COVID-19, enrolled during active disease. In nucleotides, the sequence is TGTGCCAGCGGTGGACAGGGGGCTTTCGGGAGCAATCAGCCCCAGCATTTT. Its amino acids are CASGGQGAFGSNQPQHF. The CDR3 plus the reference TRBV28 and TRBJ1-5 genes for the other parts give the full variable domain: DVKVTQSSRYLVKRTGEKVFLECVQDMDHENMFWYRQDPGLGLRLIYFSYDVKMKEKGDIPEGYSVSREKKERFSLILESASTNQTSMYLCASGGQGAFGSNQPQHFGDGTRLSIL.